This passage covers 9 T cell receptor beta chains from one sample sequenced in a study of a mutant IDH1 vaccine in newly diagnosed glioma. Time point given: week 23, last vaccination. Every single dose of the vaccine, 300 ug of mutant IDH1 20-mer peptide, came with topical imiquimod. This table comes from immunoSEQ multiplex PCR, and its TCRdb copy is limited to in-frame clones, with some not included. The table includes about 65,000 clones, roughly 85% detected once. Which antigens these TCRs recognize remains unknown. Specimen: PBMCs, collected from a glioma patient whose treatment included an IDH1 peptide vaccine. Source of these receptors: a man aged 25 to 40 with glioma.

This clone appeared once. V is TRBV27 and J is TRBJ2-7; TRBD2 aligns across 9 bases. Germline CDR1 is MNHEY and CDR2 is SMNVEV (reference sequence). The CDR3 totals 13 residues. After removal of 5 bases from V and 2 bases from J, the junction contained 1 base not matched to a gene. The CDR3 bases are TGTGCCAGCAGTCCTAGCGGGGCCTACGAGCAGTACTTC. Protein sequence: CASSPSGAYEQYF.

The DNA of the CDR3 is TGTGCCAGCAGTTCAATCCGGGACCCCCCGACCGGGGAGCTGTTTTTT. This translates into CASSSIRDPPTGELFF. The gene calls are TRBV2 and TRBJ2-2, with D possibly called TRBD1 or TRBD2 (5 bases each). Per the germline V gene, CDR1 is SNHLY and CDR2 is FYNNEI. The CDR3 is made up of 16 amino acids. Trimming removed 5 bases from V and 5 bases from J, with 18 bases in between. The entire variable domain, with the rest obtained from reference TRBV2 and TRBJ2-2, is as follows: EPEVTQTPSHQVTQMGQEVILRCVPISNHLYFYWYRQILGQKVEFLVSFYNNEISEKSEIFDDQFSVERPDGSNFTLKIRSTKLEDSAMYFCASSSIRDPPTGELFFGEGSRLTVL.

The J gene is TRBJ1-1, the V gene TRBV7-9, with D tentatively TRBD1 (6 bases). CDR1 and CDR2 (germline): SEHNR, FQNEAQ (reference sequence). This CDR3 is 14 amino acids long. Trimming stripped 5 bases from V and 5 bases from J, with 15 bases between. CDR3 in DNA: TGTGCCAGCAGCCCCCCACAGGGACGAACTGAAGCTTTCTTT. It specifies CASSPPQGRTEAFF.

A single count supports this clone. The V and J genes are TRBV6-5 and TRBJ2-7; the match to TRBD1 covers 9 bases. The CDR3 runs 14 residues. V was clipped by 5 bases and J by 6 bases; unmatched bases: 8. Germline-derived CDR1 and CDR2 are MNHEY and SVGAGI. The CDR3 nucleotides are TGTGCCAGCAGTCCCGGGACAGGGCTCTCCGAGCAGTACTTC. The encoded protein is CASSPGTGLSEQYF.

The J gene is TRBJ1-1, the V gene TRBV4-1; TRBD1 is a possible D gene (6 bases). The CDR3 covers 14 residues. Trimming pared 2 bases from V and 10 bases from J, leaving 17 bases between. Per the germline V gene, CDR1 is MGHRA and CDR2 is YSYEKL. The CDR3, as DNA: TGCGCCAGCAGCCAACTTCCTCCTACGACAGGAGCTTTCTTT. Its protein is CASSQLPPTTGAFF.

V usage is TRBV18 and J usage is TRBJ2-1; D is undetermined. V was trimmed by 2 bases and J by 8 bases, leaving 10 bases between them. Germline CDR1 and CDR2: KGHSH and LQKENI. The CDR3 has 13 residues. This CDR3 reads CASSPSLDDEQFF. CDR3 in DNA: TGTGCCAGCTCACCATCTCTGGACGATGAGCAGTTCTTC.

The chain links TRBV5-5 to TRBJ1-4, with 7 positions matching TRBD1. CDR1 SGHKS and CDR2 YYEKEE come from the germline V gene (reference sequence). The junction had 16 bases not matched to a gene; V was cut back by 4 bases and J by 10 bases. CDR3 size: 16 residues. The CDR3 protein is CASSLQGNRGEGKLFF. CDR3 bases: TGTGCCAGCAGCCTCCAAGGAAACAGGGGAGAGGGAAAACTGTTTTTT.

In its sample, this clone was seen a few times. CDR3 protein: CASTDGGAGSYEQYF. The CDR3 DNA sequence: TGCGCCAGCACCGACGGGGGGGCAGGGTCCTACGAGCAGTACTTC. The V call is TRBV10-2, the J call TRBJ2-7, with TRBD2 matching over 8 bases. The V segment lost 7 bases and the J segment 1 base; nucleotides outside the gene matches: 9. There are 15 residues in the CDR3. Germline V gene lookup returns CDR1 WSHSY and CDR2 SAAADI.

The chain couples TRBV27 to TRBJ1-2; TRBD1 aligns across 7 bases. The ends lost 6 bases at V and 4 bases at J; junction bases unmatched: 5. CDR1 and CDR2 from the germline V gene are MNHEY and SMNVEV (reference sequence). This CDR3 comprises 13 residues. CDR3 sequence reads: CASSTDRLYGYTF. In DNA, the CDR3 is TGTGCCAGCAGCACGGACAGGCTCTATGGCTACACCTTC.